Reported below is one TCR beta chain. The record originates from a study of T-cell memory formation after mild COVID-19. The CDR3 covers 13 residues. The V end was cut by 5 bases, the J end by 9 bases, with 14 bases between. In germline, CDR1 is PRHDT, CDR2 FYEKMQ (reference sequence). The TCR alpha and TCR beta cDNA libraries, bearing sample barcodes and UMIs, were generated by 5'RACE using constant-segment primers. TCRdb re-called the 5' RACE reads through MiXCR, storing one row per CDR3 protein. The sample gives 85,000 to 120,000 distinct CDR3 sequences, 9.5% to 15% of which show up once; more than 25% is in the top ten.

V usage is TRBV13 and J usage is TRBJ2-1, with D unresolved. The sequencing input was PBMCs or a T cell subset sorted from them (not recorded which). This TCR came from an adult woman who had mild COVID-19 (a few samples of this study predate the infection). Cell type and time point are not known. The CDR3 spells CASSPLGVGEQFF. CDR3 in DNA: TGTGCCAGCAGCCCCCTAGGTGTGGGTGAGCAGTTCTTC.